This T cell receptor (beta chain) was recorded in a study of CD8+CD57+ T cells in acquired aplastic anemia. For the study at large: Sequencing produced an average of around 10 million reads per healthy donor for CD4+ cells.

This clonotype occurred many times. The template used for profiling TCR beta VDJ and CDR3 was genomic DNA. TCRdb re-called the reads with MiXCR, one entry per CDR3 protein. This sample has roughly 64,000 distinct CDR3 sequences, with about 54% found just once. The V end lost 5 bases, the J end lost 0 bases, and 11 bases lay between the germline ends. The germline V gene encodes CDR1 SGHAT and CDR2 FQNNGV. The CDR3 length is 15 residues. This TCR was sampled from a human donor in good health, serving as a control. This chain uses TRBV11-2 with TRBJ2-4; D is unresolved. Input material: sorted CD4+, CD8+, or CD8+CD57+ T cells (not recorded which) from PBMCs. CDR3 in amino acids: CASSPQYLAKNIQYF. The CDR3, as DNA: TGTGCCAGCAGCCCTCAATACTTAGCCAAAAACATTCAGTACTTC.